The rows below give T cell receptor beta chains drawn from one sample of a study of OX40 agonist ivuxolimab in advanced cancers. Libraries were prepared by immunoSEQ multiplex PCR; TCRdb keeps only in-frame clonotypes and omits some of them. The data show roughly 62,000 clones, just over 85% seen once. This sample comprised CD4+ or CD8+ T cells sorted from blood, obtained in a trial of the OX40 agonist ivuxolimab. The receptors derive from an adult with an advanced solid tumor such as melanoma, head and neck, liver or kidney cancer. Each CDR3 is given without its conserved first and last residue. Fields, in order: J gene, CDR3 length, V gene, CDR3 protein.

>TRBJ2-7|12|TRBV5-1
ASSFTGTTYEQY
>TRBJ2-7|11|TRBV5-4
ASSFFWGYEQY
>TRBJ2-7|11|TRBV29-1
SVSGTGLHEQY
>TRBJ2-5|13|TRBV21-1
ASSGRDRGIETQY
>TRBJ2-4|15|TRBV4-2
ASSQDWGPGLKNIQY
>TRBJ2-5|16|TRBV4-1
ASSRPGLAHPNQETQY
>TRBJ2-3|14|TRBV12-5
ASGYGTVASTDTQY
>TRBJ2-1|13|TRBV6-6
ASSPTKGSYNEQF
>TRBJ2-7|13|TRBV10-1
ASSDKSLSSYEQY
>TRBJ2-2|13|TRBV2
ASSATQGATGELF
>TRBJ2-3|13|TRBV5-6
ASSPGTGITDTQY
>TRBJ2-7|12|TRBV5-1
ASSFRLAGNEQY
>TRBJ2-1|14|TRBV27
ASSLEGTSGNNEQF
>TRBJ2-1|12|TRBV7-8
ASSLDGPLSEQF
>TRBJ2-5|13|TRBV10-3
AIKKRGAGEETQY
>TRBJ2-5|15|TRBV7-9
ASSPGRTGGNGETQY
>TRBJ2-1|15|TRBV14
ASSRWTSGERYNEQF
>TRBJ1-1|9|TRBV9
ASTPGFRAF
>TRBJ2-1|11|TRBV28
ASSTAGAVEQF
>TRBJ1-1|10|TRBV28
ASSSLRGEAF
>TRBJ2-7|12|TRBV2
ASTPYRVSYEQY
>TRBJ2-1|14|TRBV5-4
ASSLVGARESGEQF
>TRBJ2-1|13|TRBV4-1
ASSQLGSRRNEQF
>TRBJ2-1|15|TRBV4-1
ASSQEGERTPYNEQF
>TRBJ1-2|9|TRBV6-1
ASRSGGGYT
>TRBJ2-3|11|TRBV6-5
ASSITGTDTQY
>TRBJ2-7|12|TRBV5-6
ASSRISGLYEQY
>TRBJ1-5|12|TRBV18
ASSPMGSNQPQH
>TRBJ2-3|13|TRBV4-1
ATSLRGESTDTQY
>TRBJ2-3|14|TRBV11-2
ASSFLLGILTDTQY
>TRBJ1-1|12|TRBV18
ASSPTGGVTEAF
>TRBJ1-3|13|TRBV6-6
ASSRRQTSGNTIY
>TRBJ2-3|9|TRBV20-1
SARRGDTQY
>TRBJ2-5|12|TRBV19
ASAGTGGGETQY
>TRBJ2-6|13|TRBV27
ASSQTGPGANVLT
>TRBJ2-7|15|TRBV16
ASSPYLLGQGSYEQY
>TRBJ2-3|12|TRBV7-2
ASSLARGLDTQY
>TRBJ1-1|12|TRBV28
ASSVGGMNTEAF
>TRBJ2-3|12|TRBV5-4
ASSTGQGAGTQY
>TRBJ2-5|15|TRBV18
ASSPPPGATRRETQY
>TRBJ2-7|14|TRBV7-2
ASSLEGTSGFYEQY
>TRBJ1-2|12|TRBV7-9
ASSRLQGSLGYT
>TRBJ2-1|13|TRBV5-6
ASSFSGFSYNEQF
>TRBJ2-1|14|TRBV15
ATSTNLAGVLHEQF
>TRBJ2-1|12|TRBV25-1
ASSEPGGYNEQF
>TRBJ2-1|11|TRBV27
ASSTDRVHEQF
>TRBJ2-3|11|TRBV9
ASNPASTDTQY
>TRBJ2-5|11|TRBV2
ASRGLAGGAQY
>TRBJ2-2|12|TRBV6-5
ASRAGGPGGELF